In its sample, the clone carrying this T cell receptor (beta chain) was seen many times. No antigen is known for it. Documented time point: technical triplicate 3. The unsorted libraries were produced from 2 million PBMCs held at -80 C. These data are taken from a study of neurological immune-mediated disorders. Study-level points and caveats: HTLV-1-associated myelopathy had the most TCR clonal expansion, while multiple sclerosis had the least, a level that fell below healthy controls.

By 5'RACE with 10-nucleotide random UMIs, the cDNA was made. From 15-18 subjects, every sequencing run obtained over 190 million TCR-beta sequences. Each CDR3 protein gets one entry after TCRdb re-called the 5' RACE reads with MiXCR. Of about 44,000 distinct CDR3 sequences listed, approximately 21% are singletons. The receptor was isolated from a man aged 55 to 70 with HTLV-1-associated myelopathy (HAM/TSP). What was sequenced was PBMCs.

CDR3: CASSRGPPYEQYF. The CDR3 DNA reads as TGCGCCAGCAGCCGCGGACCCCCCTACGAGCAGTACTTC. V usage is TRBV4-1 and J usage is TRBJ2-7; D unclear. V lost 4 bases, J lost 2 bases, and 9 bases lay in between. CDR3 length equals 13 residues. Germline loops: CDR1 MGHRA, CDR2 YSYEKL.